These T cell receptor beta chains were read from a single sample in a study of T cells after yellow fever vaccination. In TCRdb, the 5' RACE reads were re-called with MiXCR into one record per CDR3 protein. The sample has about 300,000 distinct CDR3 sequences, 8.7% seen once. The starting material was CD4+ T cells sorted from PBMCs, obtained 5 days after the yellow fever booster vaccination. The receptors originated from a man in his late teens or twenties who received the YFV17D yellow fever vaccine. The CDR3 runs from the conserved cysteine through the conserved F or W. The D gene is left open where the match is weak. Rows may omit the clone size; those that give it use once, few, many or a size class.

- | - | TRBJ1-4 | TRBV29-1 | CSVGGRINEKLFF | TGCAGCGTTGGGGGCAGGATTAATGAAAAACTGTTTTTT
- | many | TRBJ2-1 | TRBV7-9 | CASSAGNSYNEQFF | TGTGCCAGCAGCGCGGGGAATTCCTACAATGAGCAGTTCTTC
- | many | TRBJ1-1 | TRBV7-2 | CASSLFGGDTEAFF | TGTGCCAGCAGCTTATTTGGGGGGGACACTGAAGCTTTCTTT
TRBD2 | - | TRBJ2-1 | TRBV5-1 | CASSLSWTSLHNEQFF | TGCGCCAGCAGCTTGAGTTGGACTAGCCTTCACAATGAGCAGTTCTTC
- | few | TRBJ2-4 | TRBV2 | CASSRATGGNIQYF | TGTGCCAGCAGTCGTGCCACGGGCGGGAACATTCAGTACTTC
- | - | TRBJ1-5 | TRBV5-5 | CASSFSSNQPQHF | TGTGCCAGCAGCTTTAGTAGCAATCAGCCCCAGCATTTT
- | - | TRBJ1-6 | TRBV27 | CASSPSSPVPLGNSPLHF | TGTGCCAGCAGTCCGAGCTCACCGGTGCCTTTGGGGAATTCACCCCTCCACTTT
- | - | TRBJ2-3 | TRBV12-3/TRBV12-4 | CASSLDLQGSTDTQYF | TGTGCCAGCAGTTTGGATTTACAGGGTAGCACAGATACGCAGTATTTT
TRBD1 | - | TRBJ1-1 | TRBV29-1 | CSVSTGANTEAFF | TGCAGCGTTTCGACAGGGGCGAACACTGAAGCTTTCTTT
- | - | TRBJ2-1 | TRBV10-3 | CAISPSSGNEQFF | TGTGCCATCAGTCCCTCATCAGGGAACGAGCAGTTCTTC
TRBD1 | few | TRBJ2-1 | TRBV15 | CATSRGHTGASYNEQFF | TGTGCCACCAGCAGAGGTCATACAGGGGCTTCCTACAATGAGCAGTTCTTC
TRBD2 | - | TRBJ2-1 | TRBV5-1 | CASKIAGDSYNEQFF | TGCGCCAGCAAGATAGCGGGGGACTCCTACAATGAGCAGTTCTTC
- | few | TRBJ2-3 | TRBV7-3 | CASSSYREDTQYF | TGTGCCAGCAGCTCATACAGGGAAGATACGCAGTATTTT
- | - | TRBJ2-3 | TRBV18 | CASSHRDTSTDTQYF | TGTGCCAGCTCACATAGGGACACAAGCACAGATACGCAGTATTTT
TRBD2 | - | TRBJ2-3 | TRBV25-1 | CASSELALAGGYTDTQYF | TGTGCCAGCAGTGAATTAGCCCTAGCGGGGGGGTACACAGATACGCAGTATTTT
- | - | TRBJ2-2 | TRBV29-1 | CSVEEESGELFF | TGCAGCGTTGAAGAAGAGTCCGGGGAGCTGTTTTTT
- | few | TRBJ1-1 | TRBV12-3/TRBV12-4 | CASRPPGSHTEAFF | TGTGCCAGCAGGCCCCCGGGGAGTCACACTGAAGCTTTCTTT
- | - | TRBJ2-3 | TRBV28 | CASALIRTQYF | TGTGCCAGCGCCCTCATCCGTACGCAGTATTTT